This T cell receptor beta chain was identified in a study of vaccination effects on CD4 cells after COVID-19. With the ViraFEST assay, the study expanded antigen-specific CD4+ T cells using viral peptide pools, then sequenced them. The culture ran for 10 days, and then CD4+ T cells were isolated. Participants completed two doses of the BNT162b2 or mRNA-1273 vaccine. It was on days 3 and 7 that half the medium was replaced with IL-2 medium. The V end was cut by 6 bases, the J end by 4 bases, with 12 bases between. Germline assignment: CDR1 WSHSY and CDR2 SAAADI. The CDR3 has 13 amino acids. About this clone: Its antigen is unknown.

Study outcomes and limitations: Marked clonal contraction of both clone types appeared late after vaccination.

Using immunoSEQ multiplex PCR, the repertoire was profiled, and TCRdb retains in-frame clones only, with some absent. The sample has fewer than 90,000 clones; under 80% are singletons. The J gene is TRBJ1-2, the V gene TRBV10-2; TRBD1 might be the D (5 bases). This material consisted of CD4+ T cells from PBMCs cultured with HCoV-OC43 spike peptides, taken after COVID-19 vaccination. Sample subset: HCoV-OC43 spike overlapping peptide pool stimulation. This clonotype was obtained from a human donor who received a COVID-19 vaccine. DNA of the CDR3: TGCGCCAGCAGCGGTGGGGGGACCTATGGCTACACCTTC. The encoded protein is CASSGGGTYGYTF.